The sequence of this T cell receptor (beta chain) was determined in a study of shared clonotypes between healthy human individuals. On the study more broadly: Every donor yielded three CD4 naive, three CD4 memory, two CD8 naive and one CD8 memory plate. Points from the study as a whole: Among donors, the sharing of clonotypes was expected to be influenced by sequencing depth. Across a handful of donors, naive CD4 shared 5% to 5.5%, naive CD8 more than 3%, memory CD4 more than 2%, memory CD8 roughly 0.37%.

A remark on this clone: Its antigen is undetermined.

This table comes from immunoSEQ multiplex PCR, and its TCRdb copy is limited to in-frame clones, with some not included. The repertoire includes around 1.9 million clones, 90% to 95% of them detected once, and over 1.5% sits in the top ten. Only CD45RO-negative cells positively selected for CCR7 counted as naive CD8 cells, so terminally differentiated effector memory CD45RA+ cells were excluded. Recent vaccinations or acute infections were absent in the healthy HIV-negative adult donors. The germline V gene encodes CDR1 DFQATT and CDR2 SNEGSKA (reference sequence). Deletions cut 6 bases from V and 4 bases from J, with 9 bases between. This CDR3 is 11 amino acids long.

The sequence derives from a man younger than 30 in good health. Some clones in this sample may be carry-over from other donors' samples. The J gene is TRBJ2-5, the V gene TRBV20-1, with D tentatively TRBD2 (5 bases). The material sequenced was naive CD8+ T cells from PBMCs. The CDR3 DNA reads as TGCAGTGCCCCCAGCGGAGAGACCCAGTACTTC. Translation: CSAPSGETQYF.